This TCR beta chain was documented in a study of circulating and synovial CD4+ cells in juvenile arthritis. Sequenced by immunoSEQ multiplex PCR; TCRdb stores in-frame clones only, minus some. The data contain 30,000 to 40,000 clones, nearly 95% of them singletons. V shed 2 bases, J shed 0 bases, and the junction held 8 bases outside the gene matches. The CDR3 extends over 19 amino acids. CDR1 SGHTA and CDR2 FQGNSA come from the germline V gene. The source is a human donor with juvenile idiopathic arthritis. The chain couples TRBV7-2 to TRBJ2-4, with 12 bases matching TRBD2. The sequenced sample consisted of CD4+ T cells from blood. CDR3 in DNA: TGTGCCAGCAGCTTATCCCTAGCGGGAGGGCCTGGAGCCAAAAACATTCAGTACTTC. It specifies CASSLSLAGGPGAKNIQYF. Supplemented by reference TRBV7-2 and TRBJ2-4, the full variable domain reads GAGVSQSPSNKVTEKGKDVELRCDPISGHTALYWYRQSLGQGLEFLIYFQGNSAPDKSGLPSDRFSAERTGGSVSTLTIQRTQQEDSAVYLCASSLSLAGGPGAKNIQYFGAGTRLSVL.